The T cell receptor beta chain described here comes from a study of cytomegalovirus exposure and HLA in healthy donors. Study-wide background: Ancestry clustering placed about four fifths of over 300 genotyped donors in the Caucasian-associated cluster. Whole-study findings and limits: Several of the most significant clusters appeared, in a later analysis, to be linked to common viral pathogens. Later, an analysis showed that TCR beta chains associated with HLA were more clonally expanded than others that were equally common. Later on, analysis showed that most CMV-associated TCR beta chains appeared to be HLA-restricted.

Primers included in the PCR were 60 Vbeta and 13 Jbeta primers. Only in-frame clones appear in the TCRdb table, and some are missing; sequencing was by immunoSEQ multiplex PCR. In the table there are around 140,000 clones, around 80% of which are singletons. This CDR3 contains 12 residues. In germline, CDR1 is SNHLY, CDR2 FYNNEI. V gave up 8 bases and J gave up 4 bases, with 11 bases separating them. Comment on this clone: Its antigen is unknown.

The TCR sequence derives from a woman in her thirties in good health and CMV-seronegative. Source material: PBMCs. V usage is TRBV2 and J usage is TRBJ1-2; D not resolved. CDR3 loop: CASQRALYGYTF. For the CDR3, the DNA is TGTGCCAGCCAGCGCGCGCTCTATGGCTACACCTTC.